This T cell receptor beta chain was recorded in a study of human T cells and chemical hapten exposure. Study context: Diphenylcyclopropenone, dosed weekly to the scalp, was given to patients throughout the approximately 25-week study.

The time point was: pre-sensitization, week 0. The treatment is: therapeutic diphenylcyclopropenone sensitization with weekly scalp DPC. This clonotype was seen at least ten times. TCRdb redid the calling of the RACE reads with MiXCR, one entry per CDR3 protein. This repertoire shows more than 75,000 distinct CDR3 sequences, 8% to 10% found once; its top ten account for approximately 3.9%. In germline, CDR1 is SGHDT, CDR2 YYEEEE. The V gene lost 0 bases and the J gene lost 2 bases, with 10 bases spanning the gap. The CDR3 length is 15 residues. V is TRBV5-6 and J is TRBJ2-3; no firm D call. The TCR comes from a woman aged 40 to 50 with alopecia areata. Some clones in this sample may be carry-over from other donors' samples. Material: whole blood, obtained in connection with sensitization to the hapten diphenylcyclopropenone (DPC). The CDR3 reads CASSLGLGYTDTQYF. The CDR3 DNA is TGTGCCAGCAGCTTGGGGCTAGGATACACAGATACGCAGTATTTT.